These 32 T cell receptor beta chains share one sample of origin, sequenced in a study of tumor and adjacent non-tumor tissue in lung cancer. TCRbeta libraries were built with three rounds of nested PCR, modified from ARM-PCR. MiXCR, applied by TCRdb to the multiplex PCR reads, yields one record per CDR3 protein. The repertoire holds approximately 66,000 distinct CDR3 sequences, with over 60% as singletons. This sample's RNA came from whole unsorted tissue. Distant lung tissue was collected more than 3 cm away from the tumor edge. Sequencing was performed on distant non-tumor lung tissue. The receptors derive from a man in his sixties or seventies with non-small cell lung cancer.

This clonotype was seen ten or more times. The CDR3 is CASSLAGGSNQPQHF. The CDR3 coding sequence is TGTGCCAGCAGCTTGGCCGGAGGTAGCAATCAGCCCCAGCATTTT. The chain employs TRBV5-6 and TRBJ1-5; D is ambiguous. The germline V gene encodes CDR1 SGHDT and CDR2 YYEEEE. The CDR3 sequence is 15 residues long. V was cut by 0 bases and J by 0 bases, with 7 bases left in between.

Worth noting for this clonotype: One end of the junction is discordant with germline, which a read error may explain. The rearrangement uses TRBV11-2 and TRBJ2-1; 7 nucleotides line up with TRBD2. The CDR3 spans 15 residues. Germline-derived CDR1 and CDR2 are SGHAT and FQNNGV. The CDR3 bases are TGTGTCAGCTGCCGGGACTACTCCCTTGATAATGAGCGGTTCTTC. This codes for CVSCRDYSLDNERFF. The variable domain in full, completed from reference TRBV11-2 and TRBJ2-1, reads EAGVAQSPRYKIIEKRQSVAFWCNPISGHATLYWYQQILGQGPKLLIQFQNNGVVDDSQLPKDRFSAERLKGVDSTLKIQPAKLEDSAVYLCVSCRDYSLDNERFFGPGTRLTVL.

In regard to this clonotype: Here the CDR3 omits its conserved ending phenylalanine or tryptophan, so a read error is the likely source. CDR3 coding DNA: TGCGCCAGCAGTTCGTTTTGGGTGGGTGAAAAACTGTTTTAT. Its translation: CASSSFWVGEKLFY. The chain combines TRBV6-5 with TRBJ1-4, with D uncertain. Per the germline V gene, CDR1 is MNHEY and CDR2 is SVGAGI. The CDR3 loop spans 14 amino acids.

Regarding this clonotype: This may be a read error: a much more frequent sequence differs by one nucleotide. The CDR3 end shows no conserved phenylalanine or tryptophan, and so a read error is likely. The gene calls are TRBV10-3 and TRBJ2-2; D perhaps matches TRBD1 (7 bases). This CDR3 has 14 residues. CDR1 and CDR2 (germline): ENHRY, SYGVKD. V was trimmed by 9 bases and J by 2 bases, leaving 13 bases between them. This chain's CDR3 is CAIRRDSNTGELFS. The CDR3 DNA is TGTGCCATTAGGAGGGACAGTAACACCGGGGAGCTGTTTTCT.

This clonotype came up many times. The chain combines TRBV5-6 with TRBJ2-3, with D possibly TRBD2 on 5 matching bases. Germline V gives CDR1 SGHDT, CDR2 YYEEEE. V was pared by 0 bases and J by 3 bases, with 8 bases between. CDR3 length equals 14 residues. DNA of the CDR3: TGTGCCAGCAGCTTGGCTGGGGAGACAGATACGCAGTATTTT. Protein sequence: CASSLAGETDTQYF.

This clonotype was found once. The junction departs from the called germline gene at one end, perhaps through a read error. The chain carries TRBV6-2 or TRBV6-3 and TRBJ2-7; 8 bases line up with TRBD2. The germline V gene encodes CDR1 MNHEY and CDR2 SVGEGT. The CDR3 extends over 15 amino acids. DNA of the CDR3: TGTGCCAACAGTACCTTCGGGGGGGCAACATACGAGCGGTACTTC. Amino acids: CANSTFGGATYERYF.

This clonotype was seen only a few times. The CDR3 reads CASSLASGSGGERYF. For the CDR3, the DNA is TGTGCCAGCAGCTTAGCCTCTGGATCTGGGGGCGAACGGTACTTC. This chain links TRBV11-2 with TRBJ2-7, with D tentatively TRBD1 (6 bases). V lost 1 base and J 12 bases, leaving 22 bases between the germline ends. CDR1 is SGHAT and CDR2 is FQNNGV in the germline V gene. This CDR3 spans 15 amino acids.

Regarding this clonotype: An end of the junction differs from the germline gene, which may be a read error. The rearrangement uses TRBV7-9 and TRBJ1-2; TRBD1 matches at 9 bases. The CDR3 is made up of 15 amino acids. In germline, CDR1 is SEHNR, CDR2 FQNEAQ (reference sequence). DNA for the CDR3: TGTGTCAGCAGCGGGGCACAGGGGGCGAACTATGGCTACACCTTC. It translates to CVSSGAQGANYGYTF.

This clonotype appeared a few times. A much larger clone differs by one base, so this may be a read error. The V and J genes are TRBV29-1 and TRBJ2-1; perhaps TRBD2 as D (7 bases). Germline loops: CDR1 SQVTM, CDR2 ANQGSEA. This CDR3 region has 14 residues. For the CDR3, the DNA is TGCAGCGCTGAAGATGCGGGGGCTGGGAATGAGCAGTTCTTC. It is translated as CSAEDAGAGNEQFF.

V and J are TRBV5-1 and TRBJ2-2; unclear D gene. The CDR3 has 15 residues. In germline, CDR1 is SGHRS, CDR2 YFSETQ. Trimming took off 0 bases at V and 10 bases at J, with 16 bases between the two ends. This chain's CDR3 is CASSLALTYTLELFF. The CDR3 nucleotides are TGCGCCAGCAGCTTGGCACTAACGTACACCTTGGAGCTGTTTTTT. Complete variable domain (other parts from reference TRBV5-1 and TRBJ2-2): KAGVTQTPRYLIKTRGQQVTLSCSPISGHRSVSWYQQTPGQGLQFLFEYFSETQRNKGNFPGRFSGRQFSNSRSEMNVSTLELGDSALYLCASSLALTYTLELFFGEGSRLTVL.

This clonotype was counted ten times or more. The rearrangement uses TRBV11-3 and TRBJ2-2; the match to TRBD2 covers 11 bases. Germline-derived CDR1 and CDR2 are SGHNT and YENEEA. V lost 5 bases and J lost 6; bases outside the gene matches: 11. CDR3 length: 17 amino acids. CDR3 coding DNA: TGTGCCAGCAGCCCCGGAGCACTAGCGGGAGTCCCCGGGGAGCTGTTTTTT. Translating gives CASSPGALAGVPGELFF.

The chain employs TRBV11-2 and TRBJ2-3; D may match TRBD1 or TRBD2 (5 bases each). Germline CDR1 SGHAT, CDR2 FQNNGV. Trimming took 5 bases from V and 12 from J, leaving 24 bases between them. The CDR3 contains 15 residues. CDR3 sequence: CASSLIGAVTGTQYF. CDR3 in DNA: TGTGCCAGCAGCCTCATCGGGGCAGTCACAGGTACACAGTATTTT.

In the case of this clonotype: Its ends do not fully match the called genes, so a read error is possible. The chain joins TRBV20-1 to TRBJ2-3; the match to TRBD2 covers 7 bases. The CDR3 runs 15 residues. Germline-derived CDR1 and CDR2 are DFQATT and SNEGSKA (reference sequence). The CDR3 reads CSASGTTSSTYTQYF. As DNA, the CDR3 is TGCAGTGCTAGCGGGACTACGTCTAGCACATATACGCAGTATTTC.

Turning to this clonotype: This is likely a read error, given that the CDR3 carries no conserved phenylalanine or tryptophan at its end. The J gene is TRBJ1-2, the V gene TRBV20-1; D unclear. The germline CDR1 and CDR2 sequences are DFQATT and SNEGSKA (reference sequence). CDR3 length: 17 residues. Trimming left V 2 bases short and J 2 bases short, with 21 bases between. In DNA, the CDR3 is TGCAGTGCTAGAATGGATCCGCCCCCGGAAACAAACTATGGCTACACCATC. It codes for CSARMDPPPETNYGYTI.

This clonotype was recorded at least ten times. The gene calls are TRBV11-2 and TRBJ2-3; 10 bases fit TRBD1. V lost 0 bases to trimming and J lost 6 bases; unmatched junction nucleotides: 12. Germline values: CDR1 SGHAT, CDR2 FQNNGV. The CDR3 covers 18 residues. CDR3 sequence reads: CASSLDSRTGGKGDTQYF. For the CDR3, the DNA is TGTGCCAGCAGCTTAGATTCCCGGACAGGGGGGAAGGGGGATACGCAGTATTTT.

A word on this clonotype: One end of the junction fails to match germline, which may point to a read error. The chain has TRBV12-3 or TRBV12-4 and TRBJ1-5, with D hard to call. CDR3 length: 13 amino acids. CDR3 DNA: TGTGCCAGCAGTTTTCGACACAATCAGCCCCACCATTTT. Protein product: CASSFRHNQPHHF.

Details on this clonotype: An end of the junction does not agree with germline; a read error may underlie this. The chain couples TRBV5-6 to TRBJ2-4, with a possible D match to TRBD2 (6 bases). Germline lookup yields CDR1 SGHDT and CDR2 YYEEEE. The CDR3 loop spans 13 amino acids. The chain's CDR3 is CAISSEGTNIQYF. CDR3 DNA sequence: TGCGCCATCAGCTCGGAGGGGACCAACATTCAGTACTTC.

The gene calls are TRBV29-1 and TRBJ2-5; D gene uncertain. The CDR3 runs to 13 residues. Germline loops: CDR1 SQVTM, CDR2 ANQGSEA. V was shortened by 4 bases and J by 5 bases, with 14 bases between the two germline ends. The CDR3 region has the DNA TGCAGCGTTGTAGGGCAGGTCCGTGAGACCCAGTACTTC. Translated, it gives CSVVGQVRETQYF.

With regard to this clonotype: Sequence at one end of the junction differs from germline and may be a read error. CDR3 region: CANSRQSRGQYF. CDR3 bases: TGTGCCAACAGTAGACAGTCCCGCGGGCAGTACTTC. The genes are TRBV12-3 or TRBV12-4 and TRBJ2-7, with D maybe TRBD1 (5 bases). This CDR3 region has 12 residues.

Details on this clonotype: The germline gene is not matched at one end of the junction; a read error may be the cause. The rearrangement uses TRBV10-3 and TRBJ2-3, with D tentatively TRBD1 (5 bases). This CDR3 is built from 13 residues. The germline gives CDR1 ENHRY, CDR2 SYGVKD. CDR3 sequence: CTISWTNTDTQYF. CDR3 sequence (DNA): TGTACCATCAGTTGGACAAACACAGATACGCAGTATTTT.

Ten or more counts support this clonotype. This chain connects TRBV6-5 to TRBJ1-6; possibly TRBD1 for D (6 bases). Trimming stripped 4 bases from V and 6 bases from J, with 16 bases between. CDR1 is MNHEY, CDR2 SVGAGI, per germline. The CDR3 is made up of 16 amino acids. The CDR3 nucleotides read TGTGCCAGCAGTTTGGGGGGCTACAGGGCTAATTCACCCCTCCACTTT. Its protein is CASSLGGYRANSPLHF.

A note on this clonotype: One base away lies a much larger clone, so this may be a sequencing read error. V usage is TRBV6-1 and J usage is TRBJ2-3, with TRBD1 as a possible D gene (7 bases). This CDR3 has 15 residues. The germline V and J ends were trimmed by 7 bases and 3 bases, with 17 bases remaining between them. Germline V CDR1 and CDR2: MNHNS, SASEGT. The chain's CDR3 is CASTRAGGTTDTQYF. DNA for the CDR3: TGTGCCAGCACGAGGGCAGGGGGGACGACAGATACGCAGTATTTT.

Remarks on this clonotype: This may arise from a read error, as a much more abundant clone is one base away. The V gene is TRBV10-1, the J gene TRBJ2-2, with D possibly matching TRBD2 (5 bases). Germline V gene lookup returns CDR1 WNHNN and CDR2 SYGVQD (reference sequence). This CDR3 comprises 14 residues. CDR3 region: CASTGRLNAGELFF. The CDR3 DNA follows: TGCGCCAGCACGGGGAGATTGAACGCCGGGGAGCTGTTTTTT.

Concerning this clonotype itself: At one boundary the junction diverges from the germline segment, which might be a read error. The V call is TRBV4-2, the J call TRBJ1-3; unclear D gene. This CDR3 is built from 16 residues. The germline V gene has CDR1 LGHNA and CDR2 YNFKEQ. This CDR3 is CASRQDGMGSGNTIYF. The CDR3 region has the DNA TGTGCCAGCAGACAAGACGGAATGGGATCCGGAAACACCATATATTTT.

Turning to this clonotype: This clone may be a read error of a much larger clone one base away. This sequence joins TRBV12-3 or TRBV12-4 and TRBJ2-2, with D hard to call. V lost 8 bases and J 0 bases, leaving 10 bases between the germline ends. This CDR3 contains 14 residues. The CDR3 here is CASGKVPNTGELFF. CDR3 coding DNA: TGTGCCAGCGGAAAGGTGCCGAACACCGGGGAGCTGTTTTTT.

Worth noting for this clonotype: This CDR3 fails to terminate in the conserved phenylalanine or tryptophan, so it likely reflects a read error. The V call is TRBV11-2, the J call TRBJ2-7; D is tentatively TRBD1 or TRBD2 (5 bases each). Trimming removed 10 bases from V and 6 bases from J, with 10 bases in between. The CDR3 is 10 amino acids. Per germline, CDR1 SGHAT and CDR2 FQNNGV. CDR3: CAIRGVEQYI. The CDR3, as DNA: TGTGCCATCAGAGGGGTCGAGCAGTACATC.

A note on this clonotype: Because the CDR3 is missing its conserved closing phenylalanine or tryptophan, this is likely a read error. The DNA is left out, because the CDR3 cannot be placed on it with certainty; the CDR3 is given as TCRdb lists it. The chain has TRBV28 and TRBJ1-6. The CDR3 is 16 amino acids in total, end residues counted. Germline CDR1 MDHEN, CDR2 SYDVKM. The CDR3 spells CASCFPRSSYNSPLHI.

This clonotype was counted ten times or more. The chain recombines TRBV4-1 with TRBJ2-5; D may match TRBD1 or TRBD2 (5 bases each). The V and J ends lost 1 base and 5 bases respectively, with 5 bases between them. The CDR3 length is 12 residues. Germline values: CDR1 MGHRA, CDR2 YSYEKL. The CDR3 region has the DNA TGCGCCAGCAGCCAAGGGGACGAGACCCAGTACTTC. Protein sequence: CASSQGDETQYF.

This clonotype was observed a handful of times. Since a much larger clone is just one base distant, this may be a read error. V usage is TRBV6-5 and J usage is TRBJ2-3, with D perhaps matching TRBD1 (5 bases). From germline, CDR1 is MNHEY and CDR2 SVGAGI. The CDR3 loop spans 12 amino acids. V was clipped by 2 bases and J by 14 bases, with 14 bases between them. CDR3 nucleotide sequence: TGTGCCAGCAGTTACAGGGGCACAGATACGTATTTT. It specifies CASSYRGTDTYF.

Turning to this clonotype: The germline gene is not matched at one end of the junction; a read error may be the cause. J is TRBJ2-7 and V is TRBV6-1; 8 positions match TRBD1. This CDR3 contains 14 residues. The germline V gene encodes CDR1 MNHNS and CDR2 SASEGT. The CDR3 DNA sequence: TGTGCCAGCGGTTACGACAGGGGCCCCATCGAGCAGTGCTTC. This encodes CASGYDRGPIEQCF.

As for this clonotype: The junction differs from germline at one of its ends, possibly a read error. The chain combines TRBV11-2 with TRBJ2-2; D is perhaps TRBD2 (5 bases). The CDR3 has 15 residues. CDR1 and CDR2 from the germline V gene are SGHAT and FQNNGV. As DNA, the CDR3 is TGTGCCAGCAGCTTACAAGCGGCGAACACAGGGGAGCTGTTTTTT. Encoded protein: CASSLQAANTGELFF.

This clonotype was counted ten times or more. The J gene is TRBJ1-1, the V gene TRBV12-3 or TRBV12-4, with D perhaps matching TRBD1 (5 bases). Trimming removed 5 bases from V and 0 bases from J, with 10 bases in between. This CDR3 comprises 14 residues. The CDR3 spells CASSVGVVNTEAFF. In DNA, the CDR3 is TGTGCCAGCAGTGTAGGGGTGGTGAACACTGAAGCTTTCTTT.